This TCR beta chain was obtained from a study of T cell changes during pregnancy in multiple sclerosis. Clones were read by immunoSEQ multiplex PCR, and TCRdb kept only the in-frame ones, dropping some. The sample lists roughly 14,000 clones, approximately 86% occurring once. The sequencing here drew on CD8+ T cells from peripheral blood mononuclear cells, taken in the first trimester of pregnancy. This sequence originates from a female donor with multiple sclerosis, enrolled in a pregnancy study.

The CDR3 coding sequence is TGCGCCAGCAGCCCGGGCGTGGGGGCCCCCCCCCGCTACGAGCAGTACTTC. It specifies CASSPGVGAPPRYEQYF. The chain carries TRBV5-1 and TRBJ2-7; D perhaps matches TRBD1 (6 bases). The CDR3 runs 17 residues. With 4 bases removed from V and 3 bases from J, the gap between germline ends came to 23 bases. CDR1 SGHRS and CDR2 YFSETQ come from the germline V gene.